The clone carrying this T cell receptor beta chain turned up a few times. The data belong to a study of response to subunit inactivated influenza vaccine. TCRdb reanalysed the RT-PCR reads using MiXCR and keeps one entry per CDR3 protein. The repertoire holds 500,000 or so distinct CDR3 sequences, approximately 9.9% seen once, with roughly 12% in the top ten. This CDR3 is 13 amino acids long. Germline loops: CDR1 SQVTM, CDR2 ANQGSEA. The V gene lost 5 bases and the J gene lost 4 bases, with 13 bases spanning the gap. The source material was PBMCs from blood, sampled more than 35 days after vaccination. The clonotype originates from a man aged 50 or older who received an inactivated influenza vaccine. The chain employs TRBV29-1 and TRBJ2-3; TRBD1 or TRBD2 may be the D gene (7 bases each). CDR3 loop: CSVREGAADTQYF. The CDR3 coding sequence is TGCAGCGTTAGGGAGGGGGCGGCAGATACGCAGTATTTT.